Listed below are T cell receptor beta chains from one sample, sequenced in a study of shared clonotypes between healthy human individuals. Using immunoSEQ multiplex PCR, the repertoire was profiled, and TCRdb retains in-frame clones only, with some absent. The sample yields some 2.3 million clones, about 92% seen once. Specimen: naive CD4+ T cells from PBMCs. The origin of the receptors is a man aged 18 to 35 in good health. Some clones in this sample may be carry-over from other donors' samples. Both conserved end residues are part of each CDR3. Fields, in order: J gene, D gene, clone size, V gene, CDR3 protein, CDR3 DNA. A D gene is named only where the DNA matches it firmly. Rows give clone size only sometimes, using once, few, many, or a class for an expanded clone.

TRBJ2-3 . . TRBV11-3 CASSTSGFVDTQYF TGTGCCAGCAGCACCTCGGGCTTCGTAGATACGCAGTATTTT
TRBJ2-5 . . TRBV5-1 CASSLTGSQETQYF TGCGCCAGCAGCCTCACAGGGTCCCAAGAGACCCAGTACTTC
TRBJ1-2 TRBD1 . TRBV19 CASSIGYGQGNYGYTF TGTGCCAGTAGTATAGGTTACGGACAGGGGAACTATGGCTACACCTTC
TRBJ1-5 . . TRBV2 CASSAQQGGTTQPQHF TGTGCCAGCAGCGCCCAGCAAGGGGGTACTACTCAGCCCCAGCATTTT
TRBJ2-2 . few TRBV25-1 CASMAGGGYTGELFF TGTGCCAGCATGGCTGGTGGTGGGTACACCGGGGAGCTGTTTTTT
TRBJ2-5 . . TRBV5-4 CASSLAWGDETQYF TGTGCCAGCAGCTTGGCTTGGGGGGACGAGACCCAGTACTTC
TRBJ1-4 TRBD1 . TRBV9 CASSVEVRGTANEKLFF TGTGCCAGCAGCGTAGAAGTAAGGGGGACAGCTAATGAAAAACTGTTTTTT
TRBJ2-7 TRBD2 once TRBV5-1 CASSLDPTSGIDYEQYF TGCGCCAGCAGCTTGGACCCTACTAGCGGCATTGACTACGAGCAGTACTTC
TRBJ2-3 TRBD2 . TRBV28 CASSLDSPSGRDTQYF TGTGCCAGCAGTTTAGACAGCCCTAGCGGGCGAGATACGCAGTATTTT
TRBJ1-4 . . TRBV30 CAWSRGNEKLFF TGTGCCTGGAGTCGGGGGAACGAAAAACTGTTTTTT
TRBJ2-7 . . TRBV7-2 CASSLVQRQNYEQYF TGTGCCAGCAGCTTAGTTCAAAGACAGAACTACGAGCAGTACTTC
TRBJ2-5 . . TRBV4-2 CASSQASDYPTGTQYF TGTGCCAGCAGCCAAGCCAGCGACTACCCGACAGGGACCCAGTACTTC
TRBJ1-3 . . TRBV15 CATSSSRSGNTIYF TGTGCCACCAGCAGCAGCCGATCTGGAAACACCATATATTTT
TRBJ1-1 . . TRBV5-4 CASSSPPHGDTEAFF TGTGCCAGCAGCTCCCCTCCCCACGGGGACACTGAAGCTTTCTTT
TRBJ1-4 . . TRBV2 CASSEQGPNEKLFF TGTGCCAGCAGTGAACAGGGCCCTAATGAAAAACTGTTTTTT
TRBJ2-7 . . TRBV28 CASSPRVYDSYEQYF TGTGCCAGCAGTCCTCGGGTCTACGACTCCTACGAGCAGTACTTC
TRBJ2-2 . . TRBV5-1 CASRRGRTGELFF TGCGCCAGCAGGCGGGGGCGAACCGGGGAGCTGTTTTTT
TRBJ1-1 TRBD1 . TRBV18 CASSPQGVGTEAFF TGTGCCAGCTCACCGCAGGGGGTCGGGACTGAAGCTTTCTTT
TRBJ2-1 TRBD1 . TRBV5-1 CASSATRDSEDNEQFF TGCGCCAGCAGCGCTACCCGGGACAGTGAGGACAATGAGCAGTTCTTC
TRBJ1-3 . . TRBV5-1 CASSSAGASSGNTIYF TGCGCCAGCAGCTCCGCAGGGGCCAGCTCTGGAAACACCATATATTTT
TRBJ2-3 . . TRBV29-1 CSGGPPTDTQYF TGCAGCGGCGGACCTCCCACAGATACGCAGTATTTT
TRBJ2-7 TRBD1 . TRBV28 CASTRQGGISYEQYF TGTGCCAGCACCCGACAGGGGGGGATCTCCTACGAGCAGTACTTC
TRBJ2-2 . . TRBV4-1 CASSLQTANTGELFF TGCGCCAGCAGCCTGCAGACAGCGAACACCGGGGAGCTGTTTTTT
TRBJ2-5 . . TRBV5-4 CASSLYETQYF TGTGCCAGCAGCTTGTATGAGACCCAGTACTTC
TRBJ1-2 . . TRBV28 CASSLRVGVGGYTF TGTGCCAGCAGCTTACGTGTGGGGGTCGGTGGCTACACCTTC
TRBJ1-4 TRBD1 once TRBV5-1 CASSLSGTVEKLFF TGCGCCAGCAGCCTGTCTGGGACAGTGGAAAAACTGTTTTTT
TRBJ1-5 TRBD1 once TRBV28 CASSLERPRTGFYQPQHF TGTGCCAGCAGTCTCGAGCGACCCAGGACAGGGTTTTATCAGCCCCAGCATTTT
TRBJ2-4 TRBD2 . TRBV11-1 CASSIILTGLENIQYF TGTGCCAGCAGCATAATCCTTACGGGACTAGAAAACATTCAGTACTTC
TRBJ1-1 TRBD1 . TRBV5-4 CASSGDRVSTEAFF TGTGCCAGCAGCGGAGACAGGGTATCCACTGAAGCTTTCTTT
TRBJ1-3 . . TRBV5-8 CASSLAFGLSGNTIYF TGTGCCAGCAGCTTGGCCTTCGGACTCTCTGGAAACACCATATATTTT
TRBJ2-1 TRBD2 . TRBV10-1 CAKTGTSGSTPYNEQFF TGCGCCAAAACCGGGACTAGCGGGTCTACACCCTACAATGAGCAGTTCTTC